The rows below give T cell receptor beta chains drawn from one sample of a study of shared clonotypes between healthy human individuals. Generated by immunoSEQ multiplex PCR, the TCRdb table keeps only in-frame clones and is missing some. The table includes around 2,000,000 clones, about 92% detected once. Input material: naive CD8+ T cells from PBMCs. The receptors come from a man aged 18-30 years in good health. Some clones in this sample may be carry-over from other donors' samples. The CDR3 runs from the conserved cysteine through the conserved F or W. D genes are given only for firm matches. Clone size is given for some rows only: seen once, a few or many times, or a class if the clone is expanded.

cdr3_nt cdr3_aa d_call clone_size j_call v_call
TGTGCCAGCAGTTTGTTGGCGGGAGGGCCAGATACGCAGTATTTT CASSLLAGGPDTQYF TRBD2 once TRBJ2-3 TRBV7-9
TGTGCCAGCAGCTTGATTCGCGGCAGAGAAGAAGCTTTCTTT CASSLIRGREEAFF . . TRBJ1-1 TRBV11-2
TGTGCCAGCAGCACTCCCGCAGGGATTGGCTACGAGCAGTACTTC CASSTPAGIGYEQYF . . TRBJ2-7 TRBV7-9
TGCGCCAGCAGTCTATCCGGGACAGGGGAGACTGAAGCTTTCTTT CASSLSGTGETEAFF TRBD1 . TRBJ1-1 TRBV5-1
TGTGCTAGTCGGTCGGACACCCATGAGCAGTTCTTC CASRSDTHEQFF . . TRBJ2-1 TRBV12-5
TGTGCCAGCAGGTGGCAGTTCTACGAGCAGTACTTC CASRWQFYEQYF . . TRBJ2-7 TRBV2
TGCGCCAGCAGTGAGTCTTGGTCTGGAGAAAAACTGTTTTTT CASSESWSGEKLFF . . TRBJ1-4 TRBV10-2
TGTGCCAGCAGTTTATTACAGGGGGCCGAGCAGTACTTC CASSLLQGAEQYF TRBD1 . TRBJ2-7 TRBV28
TGTGCCACGCTCGGTGGGGCCAACGTCCTGACTTTC CATLGGANVLTF . . TRBJ2-6 TRBV28
TGCAGCGTTGAAGTGTGGGAAAAACGGGCTAGAATTCAGTACTTC CSVEVWEKRARIQYF . . TRBJ2-7 TRBV29-1
TGTGCCAGCAGTTTCGACGAGCAGTACTTC CASSFDEQYF . . TRBJ2-7 TRBV27
TGTGCCAGCAGTTTTCAGCGGGGGAGATACAATGAGCAGTTCTTC CASSFQRGRYNEQFF TRBD2 . TRBJ2-1 TRBV27
TGCGCCAGCAGCCATCCGGGACAGGGGAGTTACGAGCAGTACTTC CASSHPGQGSYEQYF TRBD1 once TRBJ2-7 TRBV4-1
TGTGCCAGCAGTACTGGGGTATCCGAGCAGTACTTC CASSTGVSEQYF . once TRBJ2-7 TRBV7-9
TGTGCCTGGAGGGACAGGTACTCTGGAAACACCATATATTTT CAWRDRYSGNTIYF TRBD1 . TRBJ1-3 TRBV30
TGCGCCAGCAGCCAAGCCGGCCGCCCCGATGGCTACACCTTC CASSQAGRPDGYTF . few TRBJ1-2 TRBV4-1
TGTGCCAGCAGTTTATCAGGGGCACTCGAAGCTTTCTTT CASSLSGALEAFF . . TRBJ1-1 TRBV27
TGTGCCAGCAGCCCAGAAGTACTGGGGGGGACTAGCGGGTCTTACAATGAGCAGTTCTTC CASSPEVLGGTSGSYNEQFF TRBD2 once TRBJ2-1 TRBV7-8
TGCGCCAGCAGCCCAGAAACCCCGCGCCATGGCTACACCTTC CASSPETPRHGYTF . . TRBJ1-2 TRBV5-1
TGTGCCAGCAGCTTAGCGAGCAGGGCCCGGGCCATTGATGAAAAACTGTTTTTT CASSLASRARAIDEKLFF . . TRBJ1-4 TRBV7-9
TGTGCCAGCAGCCCCCACGGACTAGCGGGAGCCTACAATGAGCAGTTCTTC CASSPHGLAGAYNEQFF TRBD2 . TRBJ2-1 TRBV11-2
TGTGCCAGCAGCTTCCAGGGCGGATACGAGCAGTACTTC CASSFQGGYEQYF . . TRBJ2-7 TRBV9
TGCGCCAGCAGCCCCTACCCAAGCAGGAGCTCCTACAATGAGCAGTTCTTC CASSPYPSRSSYNEQFF . . TRBJ2-1 TRBV4-1
TGTGCCAGCAGTCCGGATATTAGCTCCTACAATGAGCAGTTCTTC CASSPDISSYNEQFF . . TRBJ2-1 TRBV27
TGTGCCAGCAGCCAAGAAAAAGGGGCTAGCGGGAGAGATACGCAGTATTTT CASSQEKGASGRDTQYF TRBD2 once TRBJ2-3 TRBV14
TGTGCCAGCAGTCCCCCAAGCGGACAGTTGAATCAGCCCCAGCATTTT CASSPPSGQLNQPQHF . . TRBJ1-5 TRBV28
TGTGCCAGTAGTATGTGGGGAAGGGCCTACGAGCAGTACTTC CASSMWGRAYEQYF . . TRBJ2-7 TRBV19
TGTGCCAGCGGACTTTATTCGATTCGTTCCGGGGACACCATATATTTT CASGLYSIRSGDTIYF . . TRBJ1-3 TRBV9
TGTGCCAGCGGGAGCGGGGACAATCAGCCCCAGCATTTT CASGSGDNQPQHF . . TRBJ1-5 TRBV6-5
TGTGCCAGCAGTTGGGGGACAGGATTCACCGGGGAGCTGTTTTTT CASSWGTGFTGELFF TRBD1 once TRBJ2-2 TRBV6-5
TGTGCCAGCAGTTTGCATAGCTCCTACGAGCAGTACTTC CASSLHSSYEQYF . . TRBJ2-7 TRBV13
TGTGCCAGCAGTCCTCTTGGCGGGACAAACGAACCGCCCTACGAGCAGTACTTC CASSPLGGTNEPPYEQYF . . TRBJ2-7 TRBV28
TGTGCCAGCAGTTTACGGACAGGGGGGAGCATGAACACTGAAGCTTTCTTT CASSLRTGGSMNTEAFF TRBD1 . TRBJ1-1 TRBV28
TGTGCCAGCAGCGTAGACGGGGGGTTGAACACTGAAGCTTTCTTT CASSVDGGLNTEAFF . once TRBJ1-1 TRBV9
TGTGCCAGCAGCCATGGGGCAGGGAACACTGAAGCTTTCTTT CASSHGAGNTEAFF . . TRBJ1-1 TRBV9
TGTGCCAGTGGGGACAGTCACACCGGGGAGCTGTTTTTT CASGDSHTGELFF TRBD1 few TRBJ2-2 TRBV11-2
TGCAGTGTTAACAGGGGGTGGGCAGATGAGCAGTTCTTC CSVNRGWADEQFF TRBD1 . TRBJ2-1 TRBV29-1
TGTGCCAGCAGCCAGGGGGGGAGTGGCTACACCTTC CASSQGGSGYTF TRBD1 . TRBJ1-2 TRBV27
TGTGCCAGCAGTTACCCGGACAGTAATCAGCCCCAGCATTTT CASSYPDSNQPQHF . . TRBJ1-5 TRBV6-6
TGTGCCAGCAGCAAAGATGGGACAGGGTTGGATGGCTACACCTTC CASSKDGTGLDGYTF . . TRBJ1-2 TRBV21-1
TGTGCCAGCAGCTTAGGTGGGACACCGTTTGGGGAGCAGTACTTC CASSLGGTPFGEQYF . . TRBJ2-7 TRBV7-9
TGTGCCAGCAGCTTGTGGGGGAACTCCTACGAGCAGTACTTC CASSLWGNSYEQYF . . TRBJ2-7 TRBV5-8
TGTGCCAGCAGGGACAGGGTGTCGAGGAACCAAGAGACCCAGTACTTC CASRDRVSRNQETQYF TRBD1 once TRBJ2-5 TRBV5-5
TGTGCCACCAGCAGTACACAGGGCCGTAGCAATCAGCCCCAGCATTTT CATSSTQGRSNQPQHF . . TRBJ1-5 TRBV15
TGCGCCAGCAGCCCGGACGCAGGTTCAAACTCTGGAAACACCATATATTTT CASSPDAGSNSGNTIYF . . TRBJ1-3 TRBV5-1
TGCGCCAGCAGCCCTACCCATCCTCTCCTGGAGCAGTTCTTC CASSPTHPLLEQFF . . TRBJ2-1 TRBV4-3
TGTGCCAGCAGCTTAGGTGGGTGGGGTACTGAAGCTTTCTTT CASSLGGWGTEAFF . . TRBJ1-1 TRBV7-6
TGTGCCAGCAGCCGTCCCGGCACGAACACTGAAGCTTTCTTT CASSRPGTNTEAFF . . TRBJ1-1 TRBV7-8
TGTGCCAGCAGCCAAGGACTAGCGGGAGGGTACGAGCAGTACTTC CASSQGLAGGYEQYF TRBD2 . TRBJ2-7 TRBV4-2
TGTGCCTGGCATCCGGGACTAGCGGGAGAGGTATACAATGAGCAGTTCTTC CAWHPGLAGEVYNEQFF TRBD2 . TRBJ2-1 TRBV30
TGCGCCAGCAGCTTGGTGGCAACCTCTAACTATGGCTACACCTTC CASSLVATSNYGYTF . . TRBJ1-2 TRBV5-1
TGTGCCAGCAGTTTATCGGACAGGGCAGGCAATCAGCCCCAGCATTTT CASSLSDRAGNQPQHF TRBD1 . TRBJ1-5 TRBV27
TGCGCCAGCGCTCCCGGGACAGGGGGCTACGAGCAGTACTTC CASAPGTGGYEQYF TRBD1 . TRBJ2-7 TRBV4-1